Following are 29 T cell receptor beta chains from one sample sequenced in a study of identical twins. TCRdb redid the calling of the 5' RACE reads with MiXCR, one entry per CDR3 protein. The top ten hold 4% to 4.5% of the sample, which has 600,000 to 800,000 distinct CDR3 sequences, less than 25% seen once. The sample was also reused in another study, on T cells expressing NK-cell markers.

Sequenced material: PBMCs. These TCRs come from a woman aged 18-29 years in good health.

This clonotype was counted a few times. The chain joins TRBV9 to TRBJ2-2; perhaps TRBD2 as D (7 bases). CDR1 SGDLS and CDR2 YYNGEE come from the germline V gene. V lost 4 bases, J lost 6 bases, and 10 bases lay in between. This CDR3 comprises 13 residues. The CDR3 DNA follows: TGTGCCAGCAGCCCCGGGGGGCCCGGGGAGCTGTTTTTT. Its protein is CASSPGGPGELFF.

The CDR3 DNA sequence: TGTGCCCGGACGAGAGCAGAGACCAACTATGGCTACACCTTC. Protein product: CARTRAETNYGYTF. The gene calls are TRBV30 and TRBJ1-2; no clear D gene. The CDR3 has 14 amino acids. V gave up 8 bases and J gave up 2 bases, with 18 bases separating them. Germline CDR1 reads GTSNPN; CDR2 reads SVGIG (reference sequence).

A word on this clonotype: Its ends do not fully match the called genes, so a read error is possible. The chain uses TRBV3-1 and TRBJ2-1, with 8 bases that match TRBD2. Germline CDR1 reads LGHDT; CDR2 reads YNNKEL (reference sequence). This CDR3 contains 16 residues. CDR3 in DNA: TGTGCCAGCGGCCAAGGCCCCGGGACTAGGGGCAATGAGCAGTTCTTC. Encoded protein: CASGQGPGTRGNEQFF.

This clonotype was detected a few times. The chain uses TRBV7-2 and TRBJ2-7; D is tentatively TRBD1 or TRBD2 (6 bases each). The CDR3 consists of 15 residues. Looked up from germline, CDR1 is SGHTA and CDR2 is FQGNSA. V was trimmed by 4 bases and J by 2 bases, leaving 15 bases between them. The CDR3 reads CASSWSEGGTYEQYF. CDR3 DNA: TGTGCCAGCAGCTGGTCCGAAGGGGGGACCTACGAGCAGTACTTC. The variable domain in full, with the rest retrieved from reference TRBV7-2 and TRBJ2-7, is GAGVSQSPSNKVTEKGKDVELRCDPISGHTALYWYRQSLGQGLEFLIYFQGNSAPDKSGLPSDRFSAERTGGSVSTLTIQRTQQEDSAVYLCASSWSEGGTYEQYFGPGTRLTVT.

This clonotype appeared once. J is TRBJ2-5 and V is TRBV27; a possible D gene is TRBD2 (6 bases). Germline assignment: CDR1 MNHEY and CDR2 SMNVEV (reference sequence). The CDR3 covers 15 residues. Trimming took 5 bases from V and 5 from J, leaving 18 bases between them. The CDR3 spells CASSHQAGVRETQYF. Written as DNA, the CDR3 is TGTGCCAGCAGTCACCAAGCGGGCGTGAGGGAGACCCAGTACTTC.

The genes are TRBV12-3 or TRBV12-4 and TRBJ1-1; D uncertain. This CDR3 has 11 residues. Trimming shortened V by 8 bases and J by 8 bases, and 12 bases separated the two germline ends. In nucleotides, the CDR3 is TGTGCCAGCGCAGGAACAGAAGAAGCTTTCTTT. As protein: CASAGTEEAFF.

This clonotype was observed many times. This chain uses TRBV27 with TRBJ2-7; 9 nucleotides line up with TRBD1. With V trimmed by 5 bases and J by 4 bases, 9 bases remained unmatched. This CDR3 comprises 15 residues. Germline CDR1 reads MNHEY; CDR2 reads SMNVEV (reference sequence). CDR3 protein: CASSLGEQGAYEQYF. CDR3 nucleotides: TGTGCCAGCAGTCTAGGGGAACAGGGGGCATACGAGCAGTACTTC.

J is TRBJ2-6 and V is TRBV5-1; 7 nucleotides align to TRBD1. V shed 4 bases and J 0 bases; nucleotides not matched to a gene: 7. The CDR3 runs to 17 residues. Germline V gives CDR1 SGHRS, CDR2 YFSETQ. CDR3 residues: CASSALTGASGANVLTF. In DNA form, the CDR3 reads TGCGCCAGCAGCGCGCTAACAGGGGCCTCTGGGGCCAACGTCCTGACTTTC.

This sequence joins TRBV12-3 or TRBV12-4 and TRBJ1-2; 7 bases fit TRBD1. This CDR3 has 15 residues. With V trimmed by 1 base and J by 4 bases, 6 bases remained unmatched. The DNA of the CDR3 is TGTGCCAGCAGTTTAGTGGAGGGGGCGGTCTATGGCTACACCTTC. It codes for CASSLVEGAVYGYTF.

This clonotype has just a few counts. CDR3 sequence (DNA): TGTGCCAGCAGTTCTATCTTTGGGACAGGGGGACACGAGCAGTACTTC. It translates to CASSSIFGTGGHEQYF. This chain uses TRBV12-3 or TRBV12-4 with TRBJ2-7; 11 bases agree with TRBD1. CDR3 length equals 16 residues. Germline trimming cut 4 bases from V and 5 bases from J; bases unmatched to any gene: 10.

The chain is built from TRBV15 and TRBJ2-5, with a weak D call TRBD2 (5 bases). Trimming pared 5 bases from V and 7 bases from J, leaving 14 bases between. Germline loops: CDR1 LNHNV, CDR2 YYDKDF (reference sequence). The CDR3 is 13 residues long. CDR3 nucleotides: TGTGCCACCAGCGGACTGGCCACGGGGACCCAGTACTTC. Translating gives CATSGLATGTQYF.

This clonotype appeared many times. V gene TRBV7-9 combines with J gene TRBJ1-5; D is possibly TRBD1 (6 bases). This CDR3 comprises 16 residues. CDR1 is SEHNR, CDR2 FQNEAQ, per germline (reference sequence). Trimming took off 5 bases at V and 2 bases at J, with 16 bases between the two ends. The CDR3 DNA sequence: TGTGCCAGCAGCCTCGTGGGGGGGGCTGGCAATCAGCCCCAGCATTTT. This sequence encodes CASSLVGGAGNQPQHF.

The rearrangement links TRBV27 to TRBJ1-2; D is uncertain. CDR1 is MNHEY, CDR2 SMNVEV, per germline (reference sequence). The CDR3 sequence is 15 residues long. Trimming stripped 0 bases from V and 0 bases from J, with 8 bases between. The CDR3 sequence is CASSLSPDTNYGYTF. The CDR3 DNA follows: TGTGCCAGCAGTTTATCCCCAGATACTAACTATGGCTACACCTTC.

This clonotype was detected a few times. This sequence joins TRBV6-5 and TRBJ2-7, with 8 bases lining up with TRBD1. The CDR3 spans 14 residues. The V segment lost 2 bases and the J segment 5 bases; nucleotides outside the gene matches: 5. In germline, CDR1 is MNHEY, CDR2 SVGAGI. DNA of the CDR3: TGTGCCAGCAGTTACGCGCAGGGGGCTAACGAGCAGTACTTC. Protein sequence: CASSYAQGANEQYF.

This clonotype was counted at least ten times. V gene TRBV27 combines with J gene TRBJ1-4; maybe TRBD1 (6 bases). Germline-derived CDR1 and CDR2 are MNHEY and SMNVEV (reference sequence). Trimming pared 8 bases from V and 5 bases from J, leaving 15 bases between. The CDR3 consists of 14 residues. CDR3 protein: CASASLGGNEKLFF. CDR3 nucleotide sequence: TGTGCCAGCGCCAGTTTGGGGGGCAATGAAAAACTGTTTTTT.

A few counts support this clonotype. The CDR3 region has the DNA TGTGCCAGCAGTATCAGCTTTTCGACAGAGCAGTACTTC. It codes for CASSISFSTEQYF. The chain employs TRBV12-3 or TRBV12-4 and TRBJ2-7; no clear D gene. Trimming shortened V by 5 bases and J by 7 bases, and 15 bases separated the two germline ends. This CDR3 spans 13 amino acids.

The J gene is TRBJ2-5, the V gene TRBV6-1; no clear D. The CDR3 sequence is 15 residues long. V gave up 5 bases and J gave up 7 bases, with 20 bases separating them. From germline, CDR1 is MNHNS and CDR2 SASEGT. DNA for the CDR3: TGTGCCAGCAGTCCCGGACCCTTCCCCACTGGGACCCAGTACTTC. Amino acids: CASSPGPFPTGTQYF.

This clonotype has ten or more counts. The V gene is TRBV11-2, the J gene TRBJ2-2, with TRBD2 as a possible D gene (6 bases). The CDR3 length is 16 residues. Germline loops: CDR1 SGHAT, CDR2 FQNNGV. Trimming shortened V by 4 bases and J by 8 bases, and 20 bases separated the two germline ends. CDR3 sequence (DNA): TGTGCCAGCAGCTGGGGACGCGGGACGAGGGAAGGGGAGCTGTTTTTT. This translates into CASSWGRGTREGELFF.

This clonotype was recorded at least ten times. The CDR3 region has the DNA TGCAGTGCGGGTGTGGATCAGCCCCAGCATTTT. It codes for CSAGVDQPQHF. The chain has TRBV20-1 and TRBJ1-5, with D unresolved. The ends were cut back, 6 bases at V and 5 bases at J, with 8 bases in the middle. The CDR3 extends over 11 amino acids. The germline gives CDR1 DFQATT, CDR2 SNEGSKA (reference sequence).

The rearrangement joins TRBV12-3 or TRBV12-4 to TRBJ2-5; 15 nucleotides align to TRBD2. The CDR3 consists of 17 residues. The J segment lost 5 bases and the V segment lost 5 bases, leaving 9 bases of the junction unmatched. The CDR3 region has the DNA TGTGCCAGCAGTCCTTGGACTAGCGGGAGGGCCGGTGAGACCCAGTACTTC. It specifies CASSPWTSGRAGETQYF.

The chain combines TRBV5-1 with TRBJ2-5, with a possible D match to TRBD2 (6 bases). The CDR3 contains 14 residues. Germline-derived CDR1 and CDR2 are SGHRS and YFSETQ. V was shortened by 5 bases and J by 1 base, with 12 bases between the two germline ends. In DNA form, the CDR3 reads TGCGCCAGCAGACCCGGCGGGATCCAAGAGACCCAGTACTTC. Translation: CASRPGGIQETQYF.

This clonotype has only a few counts. The chain links TRBV29-1 to TRBJ2-1; 14 nucleotides agree with TRBD2. In germline, CDR1 is SQVTM, CDR2 ANQGSEA. J lost 0 bases, V lost 7 bases, and 2 bases had no gene match. The CDR3 is made up of 15 amino acids. DNA for the CDR3: TGCAGCGGCGGACTAGCGGGGGGCTCCTACAATGAGCAGTTCTTC. It encodes CSGGLAGGSYNEQFF.

This chain connects TRBV12-3 or TRBV12-4 to TRBJ2-5, with D possibly TRBD1 on 6 matching bases. The V gene lost 3 bases and the J gene lost 5 bases, with 16 bases spanning the gap. This CDR3 region has 15 residues. CDR3 loop: CASSFFLGAGETQYF. CDR3 coding DNA: TGTGCCAGCAGTTTTTTTCTGGGGGCTGGTGAGACCCAGTACTTC.

The CDR3, as DNA: TGTGCCAGCCGAGGTGTGGCGGGAACGAACACCGGGGAGCTGTTTTTT. This gives the protein CASRGVAGTNTGELFF. This chain connects TRBV7-8 to TRBJ2-2, with D tentatively TRBD2 (6 bases). This CDR3 comprises 16 residues. Germline CDR1 reads SGHVS; CDR2 reads FQNEAQ. Deletions cut 8 bases from V and 0 bases from J, with 16 bases between. The entire variable domain, with the rest obtained from reference TRBV7-8 and TRBJ2-2, is as follows: GAGVSQSPRYKVAKRGQDVALRCDPISGHVSLFWYQQALGQGPEFLTYFQNEAQLDKSGLPSDRFFAERPEGSVSTLKIQRTQQEDSAVYLCASRGVAGTNTGELFFGEGSRLTVL.

This chain links TRBV12-3 or TRBV12-4 with TRBJ2-5, with 11 bases identical to TRBD2. V was clipped by 1 base and J by 4 bases; unmatched bases: 2. The CDR3 runs 15 residues. CDR3 bases: TGTGCCAGCAGTTTAGGTCTAGCGGGGGGAGAGACCCAGTACTTC. It is translated as CASSLGLAGGETQYF.

This clonotype has only a few counts. This chain uses TRBV6-2 or TRBV6-3 with TRBJ2-3; maybe TRBD1 (6 bases). Germline loops: CDR1 MNHEY, CDR2 SVGEGT. The CDR3 has 15 residues. V was pared by 6 bases and J by 0 bases, with 13 bases between. The CDR3 region has the DNA TGTGCCAGCAGCCGAGGGGGTCCTAGCACAGATACGCAGTATTTT. Encoded protein: CASSRGGPSTDTQYF.

The V call is TRBV2, the J call TRBJ2-3; D not certain. This CDR3 has 10 amino acids. Germline V gene sequence: CDR1 SNHLY, CDR2 FYNNEI. The V end was cut by 5 bases, the J end by 10 bases, with 7 bases between. In nucleotides, the CDR3 is TGTGCCAGCAGTTATGCGGCGCAGTATTTT. It encodes CASSYAAQYF.

V and J are TRBV10-1 and TRBJ2-2; D might be TRBD2 (5 bases). CDR3 length: 15 residues. V lost 0 bases and J 6 bases, leaving 11 bases between the germline ends. Germline V gene data show CDR1 as WNHNN and CDR2 as SYGVQD (reference sequence). The CDR3 spells CASSESGRGSGELFF. The CDR3 bases are TGCGCCAGCAGTGAGTCGGGCCGAGGGTCCGGGGAGCTGTTTTTT.

The chain employs TRBV6-1 and TRBJ1-2, with D maybe TRBD1 (6 bases). V dropped 8 bases and J dropped 0 bases, with 22 bases sitting between them. Germline assignment: CDR1 MNHNS and CDR2 SASEGT. The length of the CDR3 is 17 residues. The CDR3 loop reads CASRGGLRYLTNYGYTF. Here the CDR3 DNA reads TGTGCCAGCCGAGGGGGACTCCGATATCTAACTAACTATGGCTACACCTTC.